This is a list of T cell receptor beta chains from one sample in a study of OX40 agonist ivuxolimab in advanced cancers. The method was immunoSEQ multiplex PCR; TCRdb's version includes in-frame clones alone and lacks a portion of them. The table records approximately 75,000 clones, roughly 80% of them present only once. The sample consisted of CD4+ or CD8+ T cells sorted from blood, taken in a trial of the OX40 agonist ivuxolimab. These receptors were collected from an adult with an advanced solid tumor such as melanoma, head and neck, liver or kidney cancer. CDR3s include the opening cysteine and the closing phenylalanine or tryptophan. D genes are given only for firm matches. Size tells how often a clone was seen (once, few, many) or the class of an expanded clone, and some rows leave it out.

clone_size,cdr3_length,d_call,v_call,j_call,cdr3_aa,cdr3_nt
once,16,-,TRBV21-1,TRBJ1-6,CARPRCGNSYNSPLHF,TGTGCCAGGCCGAGATGCGGCAACTCCTATAATTCACCCCTCCACTTT
-,17,TRBD2,TRBV2,TRBJ2-2,CASTPRRLAGGAGELFF,TGTGCCAGCACCCCGCGACGACTAGCGGGGGGGGCGGGGGAGCTGTTTTTT
-,13,-,TRBV18,TRBJ1-5,CASSPESNQPQHF,TGTGCCAGCTCACCTGAGTCAAATCAGCCCCAGCATTTT
-,14,-,TRBV5-6,TRBJ2-7,CASSLGGASYEQYF,TGTGCCAGCAGCTTGGGGGGGGCCTCCTACGAGCAGTACTTC
-,13,TRBD1,TRBV11-2,TRBJ1-1,CASSLSRTGEAFF,TGTGCCAGCAGCTTAAGCAGGACAGGTGAAGCTTTCTTT
once,14,-,TRBV28,TRBJ1-3,CASSLGYRGNTIYF,TGTGCCAGCAGCTTGGGATATAGGGGAAACACCATATATTTT
-,17,TRBD1,TRBV19,TRBJ1-2,CASSIDRYRGSNYGYTF,TGTGCCAGTAGTATAGATCGGTACAGGGGGAGTAACTATGGCTACACCTTC
-,16,-,TRBV9,TRBJ2-3,CASSVDGRRSTDTQYF,TGTGCCAGCAGCGTAGACGGCAGGCGAAGCACAGATACGCAGTATTTT
once,16,-,TRBV5-6,TRBJ1-2,CASSFPDTRVANGYTF,TGTGCCAGCAGCTTCCCGGACACCCGCGTTGCAAATGGCTACACCTTC
many,15,TRBD1,TRBV4-2,TRBJ1-5,CASSQDRVGGQPQHF,TGTGCCAGCAGCCAGGACAGGGTGGGAGGGCAGCCCCAGCATTTT
once,14,-,TRBV7-9,TRBJ2-6,CASSLVSGANVLTF,TGTGCCAGCAGCTTAGTCTCTGGGGCCAACGTCCTGACTTTC
-,16,TRBD2,TRBV4-1,TRBJ2-7,CASSQEPTSGRYEQYF,TGCGCCAGCAGCCAAGAACCGACTAGCGGGAGGTACGAGCAGTACTTC
once,14,-,TRBV7-2,TRBJ1-1,CASSPRGWNTEAFF,TGTGCCAGCAGCCCCCGGGGCTGGAACACTGAAGCTTTCTTT
-,14,-,TRBV5-4,TRBJ2-3,CASSRDRNTDTQYF,TGTGCCAGCAGCCGGGACCGAAACACAGATACGCAGTATTTT
-,13,-,TRBV19,TRBJ1-1,CASSIWGDPEAFF,TGTGCCAGTAGTATCTGGGGGGACCCTGAAGCTTTCTTT
-,16,TRBD1,TRBV6-7,TRBJ2-2,CASSHRDRDVTGELFF,TGTGCCAGCAGTCACCGGGACAGGGATGTGACCGGGGAGCTGTTTTTT
-,14,-,TRBV5-5,TRBJ2-7,CASSLAGSGYEQYF,TGTGCCAGCAGCTTGGCTGGGTCGGGGTACGAGCAGTACTTC
-,11,-,TRBV15,TRBJ1-1,CATSIKTEAFF,TGTGCCACCAGCATAAAGACTGAAGCTTTCTTT
-,15,-,TRBV27,TRBJ2-2,CASSLGRGYTGELFF,TGTGCCAGCAGTTTGGGTCGGGGATACACCGGGGAGCTGTTTTTT
-,18,TRBD1,TRBV15,TRBJ1-6,CATSTGTGGPTRYSPLHF,TGTGCCACCAGCACCGGGACAGGGGGCCCGACCAGGTATTCACCCCTCCACTTT
few,14,-,TRBV7-2,TRBJ2-7,CASSWAGIPYEQYF,TGTGCCAGCAGCTGGGCAGGGATACCCTACGAGCAGTACTTC
-,15,-,TRBV7-2,TRBJ1-5,CASSFTGNSNQPQHF,TGTGCCAGCAGCTTTACAGGAAATAGCAATCAGCCCCAGCATTTT
few,15,TRBD1,TRBV4-1,TRBJ2-7,CASTRGQGTFYEQYF,TGCGCCAGCACTAGGGGACAGGGGACCTTTTACGAGCAGTACTTC
-,14,-,TRBV7-2,TRBJ2-7,CASSLQKGPYEQYF,TGTGCCAGCAGCTTACAAAAGGGGCCCTACGAGCAGTACTTC
-,14,-,TRBV29-1,TRBJ2-4,CSVTSSLAKNIQYF,TGCAGCGTAACTAGTTCGCTAGCCAAAAACATTCAGTACTTC
-,14,TRBD1,TRBV27,TRBJ2-7,CASSLISGGNEQYF,TGTGCCAGCAGTTTAATCTCAGGGGGAAACGAGCAGTACTTC
-,13,-,TRBV14,TRBJ1-2,CASSFGGSYGYTF,TGTGCCAGCAGCTTTGGGGGAAGCTATGGCTACACCTTC
-,15,-,TRBV7-9,TRBJ2-2,CASSLWGSSTGELFF,TGTGCCAGCAGCTTATGGGGCAGCAGTACCGGGGAGCTGTTTTTT
-,17,TRBD2,TRBV15,TRBJ2-1,CATSSPRAGGQYNEQFF,TGTGCCACCAGCAGCCCAAGGGCGGGAGGACAGTACAATGAGCAGTTCTTC